The clone carrying this T cell receptor (beta chain) was detected a few times. Its antigen remains unknown. TCRdb's copy holds only in-frame clones and misses some; the assay was immunoSEQ multiplex PCR. Here the sample spans fewer than 13,000 clones, 60% to 85% being singletons. The sample belongs to a study of OX40 agonist ivuxolimab in advanced cancers. Study summary: It was ivuxolimab, an agonistic anti-OX40 (CD134) antibody, that patients were treated with. Dose-escalation patients were diagnosed with hepatocellular carcinoma, melanoma, renal cell cancer or head and neck cancer. Participants averaged approximately 65 years of age (range roughly 20 to 90) and were less than 85% male. Study-wide results and limits: CD8+ T cells were the subset that, on average, had more expanded clones than CD4+.

Germline V CDR1 and CDR2: MGHRA, YSYEKL. The CDR3 is 19 amino acids. V shed 4 bases and J 0 bases; nucleotides not matched to a gene: 14. The V gene is TRBV4-1, the J gene TRBJ1-5; 8 bases align to TRBD1. This receptor was obtained from an adult with an advanced solid tumor such as melanoma, head and neck, liver or kidney cancer. This specimen was CD4+ or CD8+ T cells sorted from blood, taken in a trial of the OX40 agonist ivuxolimab. The CDR3 DNA reads as TGCGCCAGCAGCCCTGTTCGAACCGGGACAGGTTATAGCAATCAGCCCCAGCATTTT. As protein: CASSPVRTGTGYSNQPQHF.